This TCR beta chain was captured in a study of T-cell memory formation after mild COVID-19. Study-level information: The study found TCR clusters largely donor specific. The study's findings and limits: While clones contracting from day 15 to 85 were balanced between CD4 and CD8, later expanders leaned CD4+. Cross-reactive memory seemingly joined, as some responding clones were found in pre-infection memory.

V gave up 7 bases and J gave up 14 bases; unmatched junction bases: 13. Looked up from germline, CDR1 is SQVTM and CDR2 is ANQGSEA. There are 13 residues in the CDR3. This clonotype was seen a few times. The antigen remains undetermined. 5'RACE with constant-segment primers yielded barcoded, UMI-tagged TCR alpha and TCR beta cDNA libraries. MiXCR was run by TCRdb on the 5' RACE reads, yielding one entry per CDR3 protein. This table has about 560,000 distinct CDR3 sequences, more than 15% appearing once. This TCR was sampled from an adult woman who had mild COVID-19 (a few samples of this study predate the infection). Cell type and time point are not known. The rearrangement uses TRBV29-1 and TRBJ2-1; TRBD2 matches 11 bases. The specimen sequenced was PBMCs or a T cell subset sorted from them (not recorded which). The CDR3 region has the DNA TGCAGCGACAGTACCGGGACTAGCGGCAGTAAGTTCTTC. Protein sequence: CSDSTGTSGSKFF.